The present TCR beta chain was sequenced within a study of OX40 agonist ivuxolimab in advanced cancers. Generated by immunoSEQ multiplex PCR, the TCRdb table keeps only in-frame clones and is missing some. The sample shows more than 55,000 clones, under 95% of them seen only once. This specimen was CD4+ or CD8+ T cells sorted from blood, taken in a trial of the OX40 agonist ivuxolimab. This receptor was taken from an adult with an advanced solid tumor such as melanoma, head and neck, liver or kidney cancer.

CDR3 DNA sequence: TGTGCCAGCACCCCACCCGGGACAGGTTGGGGGAACACCGGGGAGCTGTTTTTT. Translating gives CASTPPGTGWGNTGELFF. The chain links TRBV13 to TRBJ2-2, with TRBD1 identical over 8 bases. V lost 7 bases and J lost 1; bases outside the gene matches: 14. The CDR3 covers 18 residues. Germline V gene sequence: CDR1 PRHDT, CDR2 FYEKMQ (reference sequence).